The 9 T cell receptor beta chains listed next were all sequenced from one sample in a study of HIV-infected patients and healthy controls. About 480 ng RNA was reverse transcribed with alpha and beta constant-region primers. Separate chain-specific third strand synthesis with multiplexing indices produced the alpha and beta libraries. From the 5' RACE reads, TCRdb called clonotypes with MiXCR, one entry per CDR3 protein. The repertoire holds some 13,000 distinct CDR3 sequences, with roughly a tenth as singletons. No cell fractionation was done, so the repertoire covers all unsorted peripheral blood T cells. Source material: blood. The receptors come from an adult in good health.

Here the CDR3 DNA reads TGTGCCAGCAGCCAAGATCAAGGGTTTAACTCACCCCTCCACTTT. The encoded protein is CASSQDQGFNSPLHF. J is TRBJ1-6 and V is TRBV3-1; D remains unclear. Germline V CDR1 and CDR2: LGHDT, YNNKEL (reference sequence). Trimming shortened V by 0 bases and J by 10 bases, and 13 bases separated the two germline ends. This CDR3 comprises 15 residues.

The J gene is TRBJ1-5, the V gene TRBV3-1; D is undetermined. V shed 4 bases and J shed 2 bases, with 6 bases lying between them. The CDR3 sequence is 13 residues long. Germline assignment: CDR1 LGHDT and CDR2 YNNKEL (reference sequence). CDR3 in DNA: TGTGCCAGCAGCCTGGGTCGCAATCAGCCCCAGCATTTT. This sequence encodes CASSLGRNQPQHF.

This clonotype is termed medium-sized. The genes are TRBV28 and TRBJ1-5; perhaps TRBD1 as D (6 bases). Trimming pared 5 bases from V and 3 bases from J, leaving 11 bases between. The CDR3 is 14 residues long. Per germline, CDR1 MDHEN and CDR2 SYDVKM. The CDR3 DNA sequence: TGTGCCAGCAGTCCCGGACAGCACAATCAGCCCCAGCATTTT. Translated, it gives CASSPGQHNQPQHF.

The chain couples TRBV7-8 to TRBJ2-7; possibly TRBD1 or TRBD2 for D (5 bases each). The germline V gene encodes CDR1 SGHVS and CDR2 FQNEAQ. Trimming took 0 bases from V and 4 from J, leaving 16 bases between them. There are 16 residues in the CDR3. CDR3 coding DNA: TGTGCCAGCAGCTTAGCCCACGACGTGGGACGTTACGAGCAGTACTTC. Residues: CASSLAHDVGRYEQYF.

This clonotype appeared a few times. The chain couples TRBV20-1 to TRBJ1-1; D is ambiguous. The germline V and J ends were trimmed by 6 bases and 6 bases, with 8 bases remaining between them. Germline values: CDR1 DFQATT, CDR2 SNEGSKA (reference sequence). The CDR3 is made up of 10 amino acids. The CDR3 here is CSALRAEAFF. The DNA for the CDR3 is TGCAGTGCCCTGAGAGCTGAAGCTTTCTTT.

This clonotype showed up many times. This chain links TRBV19 with TRBJ1-2; no clear D gene. This CDR3 has 14 residues. Germline V gene data show CDR1 as LNHDA and CDR2 as SQIVND (reference sequence). The ends were cut back, 6 bases at V and 1 base at J, with 12 bases in the middle. The CDR3 is CASRTRNGNYGYTF. The CDR3 DNA reads as TGTGCCAGTAGAACCCGAAACGGTAACTATGGCTACACCTTC. The whole variable domain, remainder taken from reference TRBV19 and TRBJ1-2, is DGGITQSPKYLFRKEGQNVTLSCEQNLNHDAMYWYRQDPGQGLRLIYYSQIVNDFQKGDIAEGYSVSREKKESFPLTVTSAQKNPTAFYLCASRTRNGNYGYTFGSGTRLTVV.

This clonotype was seen many times. The chain uses TRBV6-6 and TRBJ2-7, with D unclear. With 4 bases removed from V and 5 bases from J, the gap between germline ends came to 12 bases. The germline V gene encodes CDR1 MNHNY and CDR2 SVGAGI (reference sequence). This CDR3 is 13 amino acids long. The CDR3 here is CASSSARRNEQYF. In nucleotides, the CDR3 is TGTGCCAGCAGTTCCGCACGCCGCAACGAGCAGTACTTC.

This clonotype was seen more than once but under ten times. The rearrangement links TRBV27 to TRBJ2-2; 8 positions agree with TRBD2. CDR1 is MNHEY and CDR2 is SMNVEV in the germline V gene (reference sequence). The CDR3 spans 15 residues. V lost 3 bases and J lost 4; bases outside the gene matches: 4. In DNA, the CDR3 is TGTGCCAGCAGTTTTAAACGGGAGGGCACCGGGGAGCTGTTTTTT. It encodes CASSFKREGTGELFF.

Ten or more counts support this clonotype. This sequence joins TRBV3-1 and TRBJ2-1; TRBD2 matches at 8 bases. V was pared by 3 bases and J by 6 bases, with 7 bases of the junction left unmatched. This CDR3 has 15 residues. Per the germline V gene, CDR1 is LGHDT and CDR2 is YNNKEL (reference sequence). The CDR3, as DNA: TGTGCCAGCAGCCAGGGAAGCGGGAGAGGCAATGAGCAGTTCTTC. Protein product: CASSQGSGRGNEQFF.